The 22 T cell receptor beta chains below were found in one sample sequenced in a study of blood T cell repertoires in COVID-19. Here immunoSEQ multiplex PCR was the method, and the copy in TCRdb shows in-frame clones only, minus some. In the table there are 400,000 to 550,000 clones, around 89% of which are singletons. Sequencing was performed on peripheral blood. Receptor source: a woman aged 25-40 years with acute or convalescent COVID-19.

The rearrangement links TRBV30 to TRBJ1-4, with D unclear. The germline V and J ends were trimmed by 3 bases and 7 bases, with 12 bases remaining between them. CDR3 length: 13 amino acids. The germline CDR1 and CDR2 sequences are GTSNPN and SVGIG (reference sequence). Written as DNA, the CDR3 is TGTGCCTGGAGACAAACCACAGCTGAAAAACTGTTTTTT. Translated: CAWRQTTAEKLFF.

This sequence joins TRBV4-2 and TRBJ2-3; no firm D call. The germline gives CDR1 LGHNA, CDR2 YNFKEQ. The CDR3 is made up of 13 amino acids. V was clipped by 3 bases and J by 5 bases, with 9 bases between them. The CDR3 nucleotides read TGTGCCAGCAGCCATGAGGTGGGAGATACGCAGTATTTT. Translating it yields CASSHEVGDTQYF.

The chain carries TRBV7-3 and TRBJ2-5, with D perhaps matching TRBD1 (7 bases). The germline V and J ends were trimmed by 5 bases and 5 bases, with 15 bases remaining between them. The CDR3 has 14 amino acids. Germline CDR1 SGHTA, CDR2 FQGTGA. The CDR3 spells CASSPRDSGETQYF. In nucleotides, the CDR3 is TGTGCCAGCAGCCCTAGGGACAGCGGGGAGACCCAGTACTTC.

This clone has a single count. V usage is TRBV12-3 or TRBV12-4 and J usage is TRBJ2-5, with a weak D call TRBD1 (5 bases). Deletions cut 9 bases from V and 0 bases from J, with 11 bases between. The CDR3 totals 13 residues. CDR3 DNA sequence: TGTGCCAGTTTTAAGGGGTACCAAGAGACCCAGTACTTC. Amino acids: CASFKGYQETQYF.

This chain joins TRBV18 and TRBJ2-1; a possible D gene is TRBD1 (6 bases). The CDR3 is 15 residues long. Germline V gives CDR1 KGHSH, CDR2 LQKENI. The V end lost 2 bases, the J end lost 7 bases, and 15 bases lay between the germline ends. CDR3: CASSPSGARLNEQFF. The CDR3 region has the DNA TGTGCCAGCTCACCATCAGGGGCCCGACTAAATGAGCAGTTCTTC.

This clone was counted between two and nine times. V is TRBV7-8 and J is TRBJ2-6, with 8 bases fitting TRBD1. CDR1 is SGHVS, CDR2 FQNEAQ, per germline. The CDR3 loop spans 16 amino acids. V lost 8 bases to trimming and J lost 0 bases; unmatched junction nucleotides: 6. CDR3 loop: CASVTGGNSGANVLTF. Here the CDR3 DNA reads TGTGCCAGCGTCACAGGGGGAAACTCTGGGGCCAACGTCCTGACTTTC. Based on the CDR3 plus reference TRBV7-8 and TRBJ2-6, the full variable domain is GAGVSQSPRYKVAKRGQDVALRCDPISGHVSLFWYQQALGQGPEFLTYFQNEAQLDKSGLPSDRFFAERPEGSVSTLKIQRTQQEDSAVYLCASVTGGNSGANVLTFGAGSRLTVL.

The chain couples TRBV5-1 to TRBJ1-4, with D possibly TRBD1 on 5 matching bases. The CDR3 extends over 12 amino acids. With 0 bases removed from V and 10 bases from J, the gap between germline ends came to 7 bases. Germline values: CDR1 SGHRS, CDR2 YFSETQ. As DNA, the CDR3 is TGCGCCAGCAGCTTGGAGGGACTAAAACTGTTTTTT. It codes for CASSLEGLKLFF.

The V gene is TRBV2, the J gene TRBJ1-4; D gene uncertain. Germline V gene lookup returns CDR1 SNHLY and CDR2 FYNNEI. The CDR3 totals 13 residues. The V and J ends lost 5 bases and 8 bases respectively, with 12 bases between them. CDR3: CASSLAPYEKLFF. The DNA of the CDR3 is TGTGCCAGCAGTTTAGCCCCCTACGAAAAACTGTTTTTT.

The rearrangement links TRBV18 to TRBJ1-6; 8 positions match TRBD1. The germline CDR1 and CDR2 sequences are KGHSH and LQKENI. J was trimmed by 5 bases and V by 5 bases; bases with no gene match: 5. The CDR3 is made up of 15 amino acids. The CDR3 sequence: CASSGGQADNSPLHF. CDR3 DNA: TGTGCCAGCTCAGGGGGACAGGCGGATAATTCACCCCTCCACTTT.

A few counts support this clone. Other nucleotide sequences from this sample produce the same CDR3. The V and J genes are TRBV18 and TRBJ1-2, with 11 bases fitting TRBD1. V lost 6 bases, J lost 4 bases, and 4 bases stayed unmatched. Germline CDR1 and CDR2: KGHSH and LQKENI. The CDR3 is 14 amino acids. DNA for the CDR3: TGTGCCAGCTCCCCCGGGACAGGGGGCTATGGCTACACCTTC. Amino acid sequence: CASSPGTGGYGYTF.

The V and J genes are TRBV5-4 and TRBJ2-6; 13 nucleotides match TRBD2. Germline assignment: CDR1 SGHNT and CDR2 YYREEE (reference sequence). The length of the CDR3 is 17 residues. The V and J ends lost 3 bases and 1 base, in that order; junction bases with no gene match: 1. The CDR3 DNA is TGTGCCAGCAGCTCGGGACTAGCGGGGTCTGGGGCCAACGTCCTGACTTTC. Its translation is CASSSGLAGSGANVLTF.

The V call is TRBV11-2, the J call TRBJ1-1; 7 positions match TRBD1. CDR3 length equals 16 residues. The germline V gene encodes CDR1 SGHAT and CDR2 FQNNGV. Trimming at V came to 5 bases and at J to 2 bases, leaving 11 bases not matched to a gene. This CDR3 reads CASSPRRGQFNTEAFF. CDR3 DNA sequence: TGTGCCAGCAGCCCCCGGAGGGGGCAGTTCAACACTGAAGCTTTCTTT. Using reference TRBV11-2 and TRBJ1-1 for the parts outside the CDR3, the full variable domain is EAGVAQSPRYKIIEKRQSVAFWCNPISGHATLYWYQQILGQGPKLLIQFQNNGVVDDSQLPKDRFSAERLKGVDSTLKIQPAKLEDSAVYLCASSPRRGQFNTEAFFGQGTRLTVV.

This chain connects TRBV5-4 to TRBJ2-2; D gene uncertain. The CDR3 loop spans 14 amino acids. The V gene lost 2 bases and the J gene lost 4 bases, with 9 bases spanning the gap. Germline V gives CDR1 SGHNT, CDR2 YYREEE (reference sequence). The CDR3 DNA reads TGTGCCAGCAGCTTAAGCGTAAGCACCGGGGAGCTGTTTTTT. Its protein is CASSLSVSTGELFF.

The J gene is TRBJ2-1, the V gene TRBV19; TRBD2 aligns across 7 bases. CDR1 and CDR2 from the germline V gene are LNHDA and SQIVND (reference sequence). This CDR3 region has 15 residues. The J segment lost 6 bases and the V segment lost 5 bases, leaving 10 bases of the junction unmatched. CDR3 residues: CASSPTGGRPNEQFF. As DNA, the CDR3 is TGTGCCAGTAGTCCCACGGGGGGTCGACCCAATGAGCAGTTCTTC.

The chain employs TRBV15 and TRBJ2-7; D remains ambiguous. CDR1 LNHNV and CDR2 YYDKDF come from the germline V gene (reference sequence). The CDR3 is made up of 13 amino acids. V lost 0 bases to trimming and J lost 5 bases, with 8 bases between them. The CDR3 here is CATSRDVIDEQYF. The CDR3, as DNA: TGTGCCACCAGCAGAGATGTCATTGACGAGCAGTACTTC.

In its sample, this clone was seen many times. The chain couples TRBV5-4 to TRBJ2-7, with D perhaps matching TRBD2 (5 bases). The length of the CDR3 is 13 residues. Germline V gene data show CDR1 as SGHNT and CDR2 as YYREEE (reference sequence). Trimming shortened V by 0 bases and J by 3 bases, and 7 bases separated the two germline ends. CDR3 region: CASSLDEGYEQYF. CDR3 sequence (DNA): TGTGCCAGCAGCTTGGATGAGGGCTACGAGCAGTACTTC.

The V and J genes are TRBV5-5 and TRBJ1-2; TRBD1 matches at 8 bases. CDR3 length: 14 residues. Germline lookup yields CDR1 SGHKS and CDR2 YYEKEE (reference sequence). V gave up 0 bases and J gave up 7 bases; unmatched junction bases: 5. The DNA of the CDR3 is TGTGCCAGCAGCTTGGAAGCAGGGGGCCTTGGCTACACCTTC. Amino acid sequence: CASSLEAGGLGYTF.

The V and J genes are TRBV6-5 and TRBJ1-4; no clear D. V lost 6 bases to trimming and J lost 0 bases, with 11 bases between them. The CDR3 extends over 15 amino acids. Germline CDR1 reads MNHEY; CDR2 reads SVGAGI. The CDR3 DNA reads TGTGCCAGCAGCCCGAACGCGGCAACTAATGAAAAACTGTTTTTT. Its protein product is CASSPNAATNEKLFF.

V gene TRBV7-6 combines with J gene TRBJ2-1; D is unresolved. The germline V and J ends were trimmed by 0 bases and 0 bases, with 21 bases remaining between them. The germline gives CDR1 SGHVS, CDR2 FNYEAQ. The CDR3 contains 20 residues. The CDR3 sequence: CASSLAIPPLPLRSYNEQFF. CDR3 DNA: TGTGCCAGCAGCTTAGCAATCCCCCCACTGCCGCTCCGCTCCTACAATGAGCAGTTCTTC.

This clone has just one count. V and J are TRBV6-5 and TRBJ2-3; 10 bases map to TRBD1. Trimming removed 7 bases from V and 5 bases from J; junction bases left unmatched: 9. From germline, CDR1 is MNHEY and CDR2 SVGAGI. CDR3 length equals 15 residues. CDR3 region: CASTPPGQGIDTQYF. CDR3 nucleotide sequence: TGTGCCAGCACCCCCCCGGGACAGGGGATAGATACGCAGTATTTT.

The chain uses TRBV14 and TRBJ2-7; a possible D gene is TRBD1 (5 bases). The germline V gene encodes CDR1 SGHDN and CDR2 FVKESK. V dropped 6 bases and J dropped 0 bases, with 9 bases sitting between them. This CDR3 contains 13 residues. Written as DNA, the CDR3 is TGTGCCAGCAGGCTTCAGGGCTCCTACGAGCAGTACTTC. As protein: CASRLQGSYEQYF.

CDR3 in DNA: TGCGCCAGCAGCCAAGGGGCTAGCGGCGAGACCCAGTACTTC. It specifies CASSQGASGETQYF. This chain links TRBV4-1 with TRBJ2-5, with 7 bases identical to TRBD2. Germline V gene lookup returns CDR1 MGHRA and CDR2 YSYEKL. V gave up 1 base and J gave up 5 bases; unmatched junction bases: 4. This CDR3 has 14 residues.